Each of the 4 T cell receptor beta chains below was sequenced from the same sample in a study of T cell changes during pregnancy in multiple sclerosis. The protocol was immunoSEQ multiplex PCR, while the TCRdb copy is restricted to in-frame clones and leaves out a portion. This table has approximately 32,000 clones, approximately 92% appearing once. The sequencing here drew on CD8+ T cells from peripheral blood mononuclear cells, taken in the second trimester of pregnancy. The receptors were gathered from a female donor with multiple sclerosis, enrolled in a pregnancy study.

V usage is TRBV29-1 and J usage is TRBJ1-2, with 8 positions matching TRBD1. The V gene end was trimmed by 4 bases and the J gene end by 7 bases; junction bases not matched to a gene: 5. The V gene's germline CDR1 is SQVTM and CDR2 ANQGSEA. CDR3 length equals 12 residues. CDR3 amino acids: CSVAGGAGGYTF. Here the CDR3 DNA reads TGCAGCGTTGCAGGGGGCGCGGGTGGCTACACCTTC.

CDR3 residues: CASSSGTGPTGELFF. The CDR3 bases are TGTGCCAGCAGTTCCGGGACAGGGCCCACCGGGGAGCTGTTTTTT. The chain is built from TRBV6-6 and TRBJ2-2; 9 bases fit TRBD1. This CDR3 has 15 residues. The trim removed 4 bases at V and 4 bases at J, leaving 4 bases unmatched. Looked up from germline, CDR1 is MNHNY and CDR2 is SVGAGI (reference sequence).

The chain uses TRBV29-1 and TRBJ1-2; D perhaps matches TRBD1 (6 bases). The CDR3 contains 13 residues. CDR1 is SQVTM, CDR2 ANQGSEA, per germline. Trimming left V 1 base short and J 8 bases short, with 14 bases between. The CDR3, as DNA: TGCAGCGTTGAAGCCCCAACAGGGTTGGGCTACACCTTC. Protein: CSVEAPTGLGYTF.

Details on this clone: The same CDR3 is also encoded by other DNA sequences in this sample. The V and J genes are TRBV6-1 and TRBJ2-5; 7 bases fit TRBD1. Unmatched junction bases numbered 3, after V lost 1 base and J lost 4 bases. This CDR3 is 14 amino acids long. Per germline, CDR1 MNHNS and CDR2 SASEGT. The CDR3 DNA reads TGTGCCAGCAGTGAAGGAAGGGGGCTAGAGACCCAGTACTTC. Translation gives CASSEGRGLETQYF.